This TCR beta chain was obtained from a study of blood T cell repertoires in COVID-19. Study information: Spain, Italy and the United States supplied samples that represented acute and convalescent COVID-19.

TCRdb keeps only in-frame clones here, not all; method: immunoSEQ multiplex PCR. The data show tens of thousands of clones, with around 90% seen just once and roughly 4.5% held by the top ten. Germline CDR1 KGHSH, CDR2 LQKENI. J was trimmed by 1 base and V by 8 bases; bases with no gene match: 8. This CDR3 is 15 amino acids long. This rearrangement joins TRBV18 to TRBJ2-5, with 9 positions matching TRBD2. What was sequenced was peripheral blood. The sequence came from a woman older than 75 with active or convalescent COVID-19. The CDR3 spells CASTISGRSQETQYF. The CDR3 coding sequence is TGTGCCAGCACTATAAGCGGGAGGTCCCAAGAGACCCAGTACTTC.